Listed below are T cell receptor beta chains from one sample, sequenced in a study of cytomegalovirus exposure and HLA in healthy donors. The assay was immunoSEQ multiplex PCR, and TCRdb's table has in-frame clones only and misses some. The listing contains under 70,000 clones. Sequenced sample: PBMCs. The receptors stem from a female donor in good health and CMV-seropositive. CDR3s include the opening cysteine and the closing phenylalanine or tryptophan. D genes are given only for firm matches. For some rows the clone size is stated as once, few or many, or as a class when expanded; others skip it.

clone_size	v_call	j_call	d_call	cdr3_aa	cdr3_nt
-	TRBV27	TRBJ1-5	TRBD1	CASSLTRDRVGQPQHF	TGTGCCAGCAGTTTAACCCGGGACAGGGTAGGTCAGCCCCAGCATTTT
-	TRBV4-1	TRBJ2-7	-	CASSQGGLLGYEQYF	TGCGCCAGCAGCCAAGGTGGACTTTTGGGGTACGAGCAGTACTTC
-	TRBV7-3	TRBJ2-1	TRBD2	CASSPSAGGPSVYEQFF	TGTGCCAGCAGTCCCTCAGCGGGAGGGCCCTCTGTTTATGAGCAGTTCTTC
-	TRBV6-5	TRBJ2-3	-	CASSSQADTQYF	TGTGCCAGCAGTTCCCAGGCAGATACGCAGTATTTT
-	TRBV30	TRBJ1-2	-	CAWTTDRRYTF	TGTGCCTGGACGACTGACCGGCGCTACACCTTC
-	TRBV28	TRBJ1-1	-	CASSFLPGMNTEAFF	TGTGCCAGCAGTTTCCTCCCAGGAATGAACACTGAAGCTTTCTTT
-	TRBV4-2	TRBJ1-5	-	CASSQDRVTYQPQHF	TGTGCCAGCAGCCAAGACCGAGTCACCTATCAGCCCCAGCATTTT
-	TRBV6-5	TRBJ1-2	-	CASSYSGAGTYGYTF	TGTGCCAGCAGTTACTCGGGTGCGGGGACCTATGGCTACACCTTC
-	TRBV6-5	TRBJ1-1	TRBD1	CASSSRGLGTEAFF	TGTGCCAGCAGTTCCAGGGGGCTTGGCACTGAAGCTTTCTTT
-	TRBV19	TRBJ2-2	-	CASSIAAGELFF	TGTGCCAGTAGTATAGCAGCCGGGGAGCTGTTTTTT
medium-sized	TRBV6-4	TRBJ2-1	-	CASSAQTGEHNEQFF	TGTGCCAGCAGTGCCCAGACGGGGGAGCACAATGAGCAGTTCTTC
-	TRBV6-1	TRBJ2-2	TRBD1	CASSTGTGSTGELFF	TGTGCCAGCAGCACCGGGACAGGGAGTACCGGGGAGCTGTTTTTT
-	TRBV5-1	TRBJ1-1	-	CASSLNPEINTEAFF	TGCGCCAGCAGCTTGAATCCGGAGATAAACACTGAAGCTTTCTTT
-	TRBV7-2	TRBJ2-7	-	CASSPGVSREQYF	TGTGCCAGCAGCCCGGGGGTATCTCGCGAGCAGTACTTC
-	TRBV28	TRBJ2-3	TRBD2	CASSFRGRGPDTQYF	TGTGCCAGCAGTTTCCGCGGGAGGGGGCCAGATACGCAGTATTTT
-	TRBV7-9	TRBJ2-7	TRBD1	CASSDRGDDEQYF	TGTGCCAGCAGCGACAGGGGAGACGACGAGCAGTACTTC
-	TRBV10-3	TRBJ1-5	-	CAISDRGQPQHF	TGTGCCATCAGTGACAGGGGTCAGCCCCAGCATTTT
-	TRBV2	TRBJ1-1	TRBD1	CASSVDREGVNTEAFF	TGTGCCAGCAGTGTGGACAGGGAGGGCGTGAACACTGAAGCTTTCTTT
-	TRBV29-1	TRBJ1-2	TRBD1	CSGKQGAFGYTF	TGCAGCGGGAAACAGGGGGCATTTGGCTACACCTTC
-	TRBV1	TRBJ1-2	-	CTSSQKYRADYGYTF	TGCACCAGCAGCCAAAAGTACAGGGCTGACTATGGCTACACCTTC
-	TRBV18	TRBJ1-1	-	CASAPLDSSFGTEAFF	TGTGCCAGCGCACCACTCGACAGCAGTTTCGGCACTGAAGCTTTCTTT
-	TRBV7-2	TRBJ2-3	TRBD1	CASSSSGTAAYTQYF	TGTGCCAGCAGCTCCTCCGGGACAGCCGCCTATACGCAGTATTTT
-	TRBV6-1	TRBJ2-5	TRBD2	CASSEAGGTSGVLDQYF	TGTGCCAGCAGTGAAGCCGGGGGTACTAGCGGGGTTTTGGACCAGTACTTC
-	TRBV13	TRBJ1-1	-	CASSSGGLGGTEAFF	TGTGCCAGCAGCTCCGGAGGTCTGGGGGGCACTGAAGCTTTCTTT
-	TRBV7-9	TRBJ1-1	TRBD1	CASSTWTGMGMNTEAFF	TGTGCCAGCAGCACATGGACAGGGATGGGTATGAACACTGAAGCTTTCTTT
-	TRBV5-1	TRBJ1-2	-	CASSWRSGDYGYTF	TGCGCCAGCAGCTGGCGTTCGGGGGACTATGGCTACACCTTC
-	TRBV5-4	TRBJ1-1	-	CASSSPIGGGWNTEAFF	TGTGCCAGCAGCTCCCCTATCGGCGGGGGTTGGAACACTGAAGCTTTCTTT
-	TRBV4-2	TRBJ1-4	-	CASSQDLTAAYNEKLFF	TGTGCCAGCAGCCAAGATCTGACAGCAGCATATAATGAAAAACTGTTTTTT
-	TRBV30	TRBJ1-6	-	CAGSGTGGSGHLHF	TGTGCCGGGAGCGGGACCGGCGGGAGTGGACACCTCCACTTT
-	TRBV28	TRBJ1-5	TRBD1	CASSTTGASAGQPQHF	TGTGCCAGCAGTACCACAGGGGCTTCCGCGGGTCAGCCCCAGCATTTT
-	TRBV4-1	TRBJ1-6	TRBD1	CASSQGTVRDSHSPLHF	TGCGCCAGCAGCCAGGGAACCGTCAGGGACAGCCATTCACCCCTCCACTTT
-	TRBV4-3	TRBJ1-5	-	CASSQDLNQPQHF	TGCGCCAGCAGCCAAGATCTCAATCAGCCCCAGCATTTT
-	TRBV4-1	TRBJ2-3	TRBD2	CASSPGLAGGPSTDTQYF	TGCGCCAGCAGCCCGGGACTAGCGGGAGGGCCTAGCACAGATACGCAGTATTTT
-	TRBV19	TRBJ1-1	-	CASRLVGGMNTEAFF	TGTGCCAGTAGGTTGGTGGGGGGAATGAACACTGAAGCTTTCTTT
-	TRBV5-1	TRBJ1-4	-	CASSASGRVTTNEKLFF	TGCGCCAGCAGCGCCTCGGGCAGGGTGACGACTAATGAAAAACTGTTTTTT
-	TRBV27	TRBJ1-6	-	CASSLQKNSPLHF	TGTGCCAGCAGTTTACAGAAAAATTCACCCCTCCACTTT
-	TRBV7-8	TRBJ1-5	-	CASSPSSAARLTQYQSPQHF	TGTGCCAGCAGCCCTTCGTCAGCGGCCAGGTTAACCCAATATCAGTCGCCCCAGCATTTT
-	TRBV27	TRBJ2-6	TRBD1	CASSMTGGLSGANVLTF	TGTGCCAGCAGTATGACAGGGGGCCTCTCTGGGGCCAACGTCCTGACTTTC
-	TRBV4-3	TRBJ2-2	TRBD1	CASSQDMVAGGGELFF	TGCGCCAGCAGCCAAGATATGGTGGCAGGGGGTGGGGAGCTGTTTTTT
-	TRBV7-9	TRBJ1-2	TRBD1	CASDWDSNYGYTF	TGTGCCAGCGACTGGGACAGCAACTATGGCTACACCTTC
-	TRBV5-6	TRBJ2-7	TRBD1	CASSFGDRDYEQYF	TGTGCCAGCAGCTTTGGGGACAGGGACTACGAGCAGTACTTC
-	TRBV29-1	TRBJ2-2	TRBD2	CSAPLAGVERGGELFF	TGCAGCGCTCCCCTAGCGGGAGTAGAGAGGGGCGGGGAGCTGTTTTTT
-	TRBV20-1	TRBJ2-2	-	CSAYSTGELFF	TGCAGTGCTTATAGCACCGGGGAGCTGTTTTTT
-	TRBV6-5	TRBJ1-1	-	CASSLDRFVRAFF	TGTGCCAGCAGTCTAGACAGGTTCGTCCGGGCTTTCTTT
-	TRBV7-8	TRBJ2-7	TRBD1	CASSLVGTGGQQQYF	TGTGCCAGCAGCTTAGTAGGGACAGGGGGCCAACAGCAGTACTTC
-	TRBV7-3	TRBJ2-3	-	CASSLRYRVGDTQYF	TGTGCCAGCAGCTTAAGGTACCGGGTCGGGGATACGCAGTATTTT
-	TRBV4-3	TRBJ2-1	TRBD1	CASSPHGQDWIHEQFF	TGCGCCAGCAGCCCCCACGGACAGGATTGGATTCATGAGCAGTTCTTC
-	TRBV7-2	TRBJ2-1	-	CASSLNREPYNEQFF	TGTGCCAGCAGCTTAAATCGGGAGCCTTACAATGAGCAGTTCTTC
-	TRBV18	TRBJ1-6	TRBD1	CASSPGTGRANSPLHF	TGTGCCAGCTCACCCGGGACAGGTCGGGCTAATTCACCCCTCCACTTT
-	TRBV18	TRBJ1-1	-	CASSPSDTEDFF	TGTGCCAGCTCACCGAGTGACACTGAAGATTTCTTT
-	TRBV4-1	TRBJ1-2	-	CASSQDGWGDGYTF	TGCGCCAGCAGCCAAGATGGGTGGGGCGATGGCTACACCTTC
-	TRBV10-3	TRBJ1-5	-	CAISEFQNQPQHF	TGTGCCATCAGTGAGTTCCAGAATCAGCCCCAGCATTTT
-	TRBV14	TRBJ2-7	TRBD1	CASSQLGTGLYEQYF	TGTGCCAGCAGCCAGCTCGGGACAGGACTATACGAGCAGTACTTC